A selection of T cell receptor beta chains follows, all from one sample in a study of post-analysis software for immune sequencing data. TCRdb itself ran the PCR reads through MiXCR, one entry per CDR3 protein. The repertoire holds roughly 540,000 distinct CDR3 sequences, with around 34% as singletons. The material sequenced was blood. These receptors were collected from a girl under 18 with multiple sclerosis. Each CDR3 is given with its conserved first and last residue. Each record gives: D gene, clone size, J gene, CDR3 length, V gene, CDR3 DNA, CDR3 protein. A D gene is named only where the DNA matches it firmly. A clone size is listed for some rows: how often the clone was seen (once, few, many), or a class if it is expanded.

- | - | TRBJ2-2 | 13 | TRBV29-1 | TGCAGCGTTGATAACCAGAACACCGGGGAGCTGTTTTTT | CSVDNQNTGELFF
- | once | TRBJ1-1 | 16 | TRBV7-2 | TGTGCCAGCAGCTTAGGGGCAGGCAAGGGTATTACTGAAGCTTTCTTT | CASSLGAGKGITEAFF
TRBD2 | - | TRBJ2-3 | 15 | TRBV3-1 | TGTGCCAGCACCGAGCGGGGGGTTTTTGCAGATACGCAGTATTTT | CASTERGVFADTQYF
TRBD1 | once | TRBJ1-2 | 12 | TRBV6-5 | TGTGCCAGCAGGGGACAGAGCTATGGCGACACCTTC | CASRGQSYGDTF
- | few | TRBJ2-3 | 13 | TRBV7-7 | TGTGCTAGCAGCTTAGCCTGGACAGATACGCAGTATTTT | CASSLAWTDTQYF
TRBD1 | few | TRBJ2-5 | 14 | TRBV11-3 | TGTGCCAGCAGCCTATACGACAGGGAAGAGACCCAGTACTTC | CASSLYDREETQYF
TRBD2 | many | TRBJ2-1 | 16 | TRBV20-1 | TGCAGTGCTCAAAACGCCCGAGCGGGAGCTTACAATGAGCAGTTCTTC | CSAQNARAGAYNEQFF
- | few | TRBJ1-1 | 14 | TRBV4-1 | TGCGCCAGCAGAACTACAGGGTCAGTCACTGAAGCTTTCTTT | CASRTTGSVTEAFF
TRBD2 | many | TRBJ2-5 | 14 | TRBV5-1 | TGCGCCAGCAGCCGACTAGCGGGGGGAGAGACCCAGTACTTC | CASSRLAGGETQYF
- | once | TRBJ2-5 | 13 | TRBV20-1 | TGCAGTGCTAGAATAGGGTCCCAAGAGACCCAGTACTTC | CSARIGSQETQYF
TRBD1 | - | TRBJ2-7 | 16 | TRBV6-5 | TGTGCCAGCAGTTACGCAAGCAGGGGGAACCTCTACGAGCAGTACTTC | CASSYASRGNLYEQYF
- | once | TRBJ1-5 | 15 | TRBV6-6 | TGTGCCAGCACCGGAATCCGGGGGGCTAGTCAGCCCCAGCATTTT | CASTGIRGASQPQHF
TRBD1 | many | TRBJ2-7 | 13 | TRBV5-6 | TGTGCCAGCAGCAGGACAGGACCCTACGAGCAGTACTTC | CASSRTGPYEQYF
- | few | TRBJ2-5 | 15 | TRBV6-6 | TGTGCCAGCAGTTACCCGGGGGGCCGGGAAGAGACCCAGTACTTC | CASSYPGGREETQYF
- | few | TRBJ2-1 | 15 | TRBV5-1 | TGCGCCAGCAGCGGCCCCGGGGGGACATACAATGAGCAGTTCTTC | CASSGPGGTYNEQFF
- | few | TRBJ2-7 | 11 | TRBV29-1 | TGCAGCGTTGAATTTAGGTACGAGCAGTACTTC | CSVEFRYEQYF
TRBD2 | - | TRBJ2-1 | 16 | TRBV5-1 | TGCGCCAGCAGCCTGGGGAGCGGGGGGACTTATAATGAGCAGTTCTTC | CASSLGSGGTYNEQFF
- | - | TRBJ1-4 | 13 | TRBV5-1 | TGCGCCAGCAGCTTATCGGGGTCTCAAAAACTGTTTTTT | CASSLSGSQKLFF
- | many | TRBJ2-3 | 13 | TRBV7-2 | TGTGCCAGCAGCTTCGACTTCACAGATACGCAGTATTTT | CASSFDFTDTQYF
TRBD2 | - | TRBJ2-5 | 16 | TRBV6-5 | TGTGCCAGCAGTTCCCCCTTACGAGCGGGGCAAGAGACCCAGTACTTC | CASSSPLRAGQETQYF
TRBD1 | once | TRBJ2-7 | 14 | TRBV5-6 | TGTGCCAGCAGCCACGGACAGGGGACTGGCGAGCAGTACTTC | CASSHGQGTGEQYF
TRBD2 | - | TRBJ2-1 | 15 | TRBV5-1 | TGCGCCACATATCCGGGACTAGCGGGGGAGAATGAGCAGTTCTTC | CATYPGLAGENEQFF
TRBD2 | - | TRBJ2-5 | 15 | TRBV7-3 | TGTGCCAGCAGCTCTTTTGCGGGGGGGTTAGAGACCCAGTACTTC | CASSSFAGGLETQYF
- | - | TRBJ2-5 | 16 | TRBV7-6 | TGTGCCAGCAGCTTTAGCGGAGTTAGGGGGCCAGAGACCCAGTACTTC | CASSFSGVRGPETQYF
- | - | TRBJ1-1 | 14 | TRBV29-1 | TGCAGCGTTGAATCGGTAGGAGTGAACACTGAAGCTTTCTTT | CSVESVGVNTEAFF
TRBD2 | - | TRBJ2-3 | 15 | TRBV6-6 | TGTGCCAGCAGTCAAACTAGCGGGGTGCAAGATACGCAGTATTTT | CASSQTSGVQDTQYF
- | few | TRBJ2-1 | 16 | TRBV5-5 | TGTGCCAGCAGCTTTAACCCTCTGGCCCTAGGGGATGAGCAGTTCTTC | CASSFNPLALGDEQFF
TRBD2 | many | TRBJ2-3 | 12 | TRBV20-1 | TGCAGTGCCCCAGCGGGGTCAGATACGCAGTATTTT | CSAPAGSDTQYF
TRBD2 | - | TRBJ2-3 | 19 | TRBV5-6 | TGTGCCAGTAGGGGACTAGCGGGCGGTAAACCGACTAGCACAGATACGCAGTATTTT | CASRGLAGGKPTSTDTQYF
- | - | TRBJ1-6 | 16 | TRBV3-1 | TGTGCCAGCAGCCAATACGCGTCCCGGGGCAATTCACCCCTCCACTTT | CASSQYASRGNSPLHF
- | - | TRBJ1-5 | 14 | TRBV3-1 | TGTGCCAGCAGCCAAGCGAGGGGAAGGCAGCCCCAGCATTTT | CASSQARGRQPQHF
TRBD2 | - | TRBJ2-4 | 16 | TRBV2 | TGTGCCAGCAGGAGGACTAGCGGGGGCCCTCGTCAAAGGTTGTACTTC | CASRRTSGGPRQRLYF
- | few | TRBJ1-1 | 17 | TRBV4-2 | TGTGCCAGCAGCCAAGTATTGCATGGCGGGATGAACACTGAAGCTTTCTTT | CASSQVLHGGMNTEAFF
TRBD1 | few | TRBJ2-7 | 14 | TRBV7-3 | TGTGCCAGCAGTTACCGGGACAGATCCTACGAGCAGTACTTC | CASSYRDRSYEQYF
TRBD2 | - | TRBJ2-1 | 15 | TRBV10-3 | TGTGCCATCCAACCCCCTGCGGGGGGGCCCGATGAGCAGTTCTTC | CAIQPPAGGPDEQFF
- | - | TRBJ1-2 | 17 | TRBV18 | TGTGCCAGCTCACCACCGGGACATCCCTTTCCTATATATGGCTACACCTTC | CASSPPGHPFPIYGYTF
TRBD2 | - | TRBJ2-3 | 16 | TRBV6-5 | TGTGCCAGCAGCGCATCAACTAGCGGTTACACAGATACGCAGTATTTT | CASSASTSGYTDTQYF
TRBD1 | - | TRBJ1-5 | 16 | TRBV18 | TGTGCCAGCTCACCGACACCCGGGACAGGGGATCAGCCCCAGCATTTT | CASSPTPGTGDQPQHF
- | many | TRBJ2-3 | 13 | TRBV29-1 | TGCAGCTCCCGAGGGCGGGGGCCGGATACGCAGTATTTT | CSSRGRGPDTQYF
- | - | TRBJ2-1 | 11 | TRBV18 | TGTGCCAGCTCACCCTCCACGGAGCAGTTCTTC | CASSPSTEQFF
- | - | TRBJ2-7 | 13 | TRBV29-1 | TGCAGCGTTGCAGAGGGAAACTCCTACGAGCAGTACTTC | CSVAEGNSYEQYF
TRBD1 | few | TRBJ2-5 | 14 | TRBV7-8 | TGTGCCAGCAGCCCGGGGACAGGGGCCGAGACCCAGTACTTC | CASSPGTGAETQYF
TRBD2 | many | TRBJ2-7 | 17 | TRBV5-1 | TGCGCCAGCAGCCGCCAGATCGTTACCAGCGGGGACTACGAGCAGTACTTC | CASSRQIVTSGDYEQYF
- | few | TRBJ2-4 | 14 | TRBV29-1 | TGCAGCGTTGATCTAACAGGGCTAGAAAACATTCAGTACTTC | CSVDLTGLENIQYF
TRBD1 | - | TRBJ1-1 | 15 | TRBV20-1 | TGCAGTGCTAGAGTACCGGGACAGGGGACGATAGGAGCTTTCTTT | CSARVPGQGTIGAFF
TRBD2 | - | TRBJ2-4 | 14 | TRBV9 | TGTGCCAGCAGCGTTTCCCAGCGGGGTGGCATTCAGTACTTC | CASSVSQRGGIQYF
- | few | TRBJ2-7 | 15 | TRBV20-1 | TGCAGTGCTAGAGATAATGGGAAGGGAAACTACGAGCAGTACTTC | CSARDNGKGNYEQYF
- | - | TRBJ1-1 | 15 | TRBV4-2 | TGTGCCAGCAGCAGAGAGGGTATTAGGTCTACTGAAGCTTTCTTT | CASSREGIRSTEAFF
- | - | TRBJ1-1 | 15 | TRBV10-3 | TGTGCCATCAGTGAGTCGGGCAGACAGAACACTGAAGCTTTCTTT | CAISESGRQNTEAFF
TRBD2 | - | TRBJ2-3 | 15 | TRBV6-1 | TGTGCCAGCAGCCCTGGGAGAGCGGGGGCAGATACGCAGTATTTT | CASSPGRAGADTQYF
TRBD1 | few | TRBJ1-2 | 14 | TRBV6-5 | TGTGCCAGCAGTCGCCGGGACAGCTACTATGGCTACACCTTC | CASSRRDSYYGYTF
- | - | TRBJ2-7 | 12 | TRBV20-1 | TGCAGTGCTGGAGACAGGCGAGCCGAGCAGTACTTC | CSAGDRRAEQYF
TRBD1 | - | TRBJ2-5 | 15 | TRBV15 | TGTGCCACCAGCAGTGGGGGACAGATAAAAGAGACCCAGTACTTC | CATSSGGQIKETQYF
TRBD1 | few | TRBJ1-1 | 14 | TRBV5-1 | TGCGCCAGCAGCCCCCGACAGGGAGCCACTGAAGCTTTCTTT | CASSPRQGATEAFF
- | few | TRBJ2-1 | 15 | TRBV5-1 | TGCGCCAGCAGCTTGTCCACCGACGGTTACAATGAGCAGTTCTTC | CASSLSTDGYNEQFF
- | - | TRBJ1-5 | 14 | TRBV15 | TGTGCCACCAGCACCCAGGTTAGCAATCAGCCCCAGCATTTT | CATSTQVSNQPQHF
- | - | TRBJ2-7 | 16 | TRBV3-1 | TGTGCCAGCAGCCAAGTGAGGCAGGGGGGATACTACGAGCAGTACTTC | CASSQVRQGGYYEQYF
- | - | TRBJ2-1 | 13 | TRBV7-2 | TGTGCCAGCAGCTCGCGGGTCTACAATGAGCAGTTCTTC | CASSSRVYNEQFF
TRBD2 | - | TRBJ2-5 | 17 | TRBV5-8 | TGTGCCAGCAGCCCAGGGACTAGCGGGTCGTACCGAGAGACCCAGTACTTC | CASSPGTSGSYRETQYF
TRBD2 | few | TRBJ2-7 | 15 | TRBV29-1 | TGCAGCGGAGGACTAGCGGGGGGGCGGGGCTACGAGCAGTACTTC | CSGGLAGGRGYEQYF